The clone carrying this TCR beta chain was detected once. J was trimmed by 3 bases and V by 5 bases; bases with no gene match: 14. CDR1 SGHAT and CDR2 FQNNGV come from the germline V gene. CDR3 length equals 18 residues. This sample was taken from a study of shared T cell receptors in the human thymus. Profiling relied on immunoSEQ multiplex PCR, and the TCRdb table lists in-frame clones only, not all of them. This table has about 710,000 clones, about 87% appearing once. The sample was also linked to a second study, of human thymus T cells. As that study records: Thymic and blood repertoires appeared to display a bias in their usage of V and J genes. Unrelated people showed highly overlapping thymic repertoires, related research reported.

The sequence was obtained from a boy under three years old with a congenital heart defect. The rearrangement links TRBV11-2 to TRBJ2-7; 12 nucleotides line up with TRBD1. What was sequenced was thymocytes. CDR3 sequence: CASSRGRDRGLLGYEQYF. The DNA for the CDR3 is TGTGCCAGCAGCCGCGGCCGGGACAGGGGGCTTCTTGGCTACGAGCAGTACTTC.